The 5 T cell receptor beta chains below come from one sample, sequenced in a study of cytomegalovirus exposure and HLA in healthy donors. Profiling relied on immunoSEQ multiplex PCR, and the TCRdb table lists in-frame clones only, not all of them. There are 150,000 to 200,000 clones in the sample; roughly 88% occur only once, and roughly 1.5% lies in the top ten. The source material was PBMCs. The receptor set was obtained from a young woman in good health and CMV-seronegative.

The chain uses TRBV10-3 and TRBJ1-2; no definite D call. Germline V lookup: CDR1 ENHRY, CDR2 SYGVKD. The germline V and J ends were trimmed by 0 bases and 5 bases, with 10 bases remaining between them. This CDR3 comprises 14 residues. DNA for the CDR3: TGTGCCATCAGTGAGTCGGGCCCTGTGTATGGCTACACCTTC. Translation: CAISESGPVYGYTF.

The V and J genes are TRBV30 and TRBJ2-5, with TRBD2 matching over 12 bases. Per the germline V gene, CDR1 is GTSNPN and CDR2 is SVGIG (reference sequence). J gave up 5 bases and V 4 bases, and 8 bases lay outside the gene matches. This CDR3 region has 15 residues. This CDR3 reads CAWTPSGRAVETQYF. CDR3 coding DNA: TGTGCCTGGACCCCTAGCGGGAGGGCCGTTGAGACCCAGTACTTC. The full variable domain, completed using reference TRBV30 and TRBJ2-5, is SQTIHQWPATLVQPVGSPLSLECTVEGTSNPNLYWYRQAAGRGLQLLFYSVGIGQISSEVPQNLSASRPQDRQFILSSKKLLLSDSGFYLCAWTPSGRAVETQYFGPGTRLLVL.

This chain links TRBV29-1 with TRBJ1-1, with D unresolved. Germline assignment: CDR1 SQVTM and CDR2 ANQGSEA. The CDR3 is 13 amino acids. With 2 bases removed from V and 4 bases from J, the gap between germline ends came to 11 bases. The CDR3 nucleotides read TGCAGCGTTGAACCCGGCAGACTCACTGAAGCTTTCTTT. Amino acid sequence: CSVEPGRLTEAFF.

CDR3 protein: CASSKGMGRAGPGELFF. Written as DNA, the CDR3 is TGTGCCAGTAGTAAGGGGATGGGCAGGGCAGGTCCCGGGGAGCTGTTTTTT. The chain carries TRBV19 and TRBJ2-2; weak D call: TRBD1 (5 bases). Per germline, CDR1 LNHDA and CDR2 SQIVND (reference sequence). The CDR3 spans 17 residues. Trimming took 4 bases from V and 6 from J, leaving 21 bases between them. Complete variable domain (other parts from reference TRBV19 and TRBJ2-2): DGGITQSPKYLFRKEGQNVTLSCEQNLNHDAMYWYRQDPGQGLRLIYYSQIVNDFQKGDIAEGYSVSREKKESFPLTVTSAQKNPTAFYLCASSKGMGRAGPGELFFGEGSRLTVL.

CDR3 residues: CASSLGVTTGLNEQFF. Here the CDR3 DNA reads TGCGCCAGCAGCTTGGGGGTAACAACAGGGCTCAATGAGCAGTTCTTC. The rearrangement links TRBV5-1 to TRBJ2-1; tentative D call: TRBD1 (6 bases). CDR1 SGHRS and CDR2 YFSETQ come from the germline V gene. This CDR3 spans 16 amino acids. V was cut by 0 bases and J by 6 bases, with 16 bases left in between.